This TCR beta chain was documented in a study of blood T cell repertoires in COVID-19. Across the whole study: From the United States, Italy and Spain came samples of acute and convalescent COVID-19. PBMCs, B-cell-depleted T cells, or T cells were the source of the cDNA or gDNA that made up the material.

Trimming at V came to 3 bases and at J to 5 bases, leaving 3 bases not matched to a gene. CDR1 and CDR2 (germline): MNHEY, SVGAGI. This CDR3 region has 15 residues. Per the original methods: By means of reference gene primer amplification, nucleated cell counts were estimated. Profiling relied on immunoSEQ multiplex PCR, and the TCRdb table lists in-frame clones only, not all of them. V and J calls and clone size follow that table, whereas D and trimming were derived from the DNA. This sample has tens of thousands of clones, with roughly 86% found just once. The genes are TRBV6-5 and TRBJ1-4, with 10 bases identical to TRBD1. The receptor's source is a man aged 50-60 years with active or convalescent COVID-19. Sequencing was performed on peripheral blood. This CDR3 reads CASSYSDRGNEKLFF. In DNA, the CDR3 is TGTGCCAGCAGTTATTCGGACAGGGGGAATGAAAAACTGTTTTTT.